These 6 T cell receptor beta chains originate from one sample sequenced in a study of radiation and T cells in renal cell carcinoma. The time point denotes: blood 4 weeks post-SBRT, at nephrectomy. Noted treatment: 15 Gy SBRT to primary tumor, nephrectomy 4 weeks later. Here immunoSEQ multiplex PCR was the method, and the copy in TCRdb shows in-frame clones only, minus some. The sample has 90,000 to 100,000 clones; more than 65% are singletons. Here the sequenced sample was blood, taken from a patient whose treatment included radiotherapy and nephrectomy. These receptors came from a man aged 55 to 70 with renal cell carcinoma.

A remark on this clone: The CDR3 does not close with the conserved phenylalanine or tryptophan, likely indicating a read error. It is unclear where the CDR3 begins or ends on the DNA, so no DNA is shown, and the CDR3 is as TCRdb lists it. The chain couples TRBV2 to TRBJ2-7; TRBD2 reflects the table's D call only, with no check against the DNA. The length of the CDR3 is 12 amino acids, counting both ends. Germline lookup yields CDR1 SNHLY and CDR2 FYNNEI. CDR3 sequence: CASRNGAGGLTP.

This clone has just one count. This chain connects TRBV28 to TRBJ2-2, with 7 nucleotides matching TRBD2. Trimming removed 6 bases from V and 7 bases from J; junction bases left unmatched: 11. CDR1 MDHEN and CDR2 SYDVKM come from the germline V gene. The CDR3 sequence is 15 residues long. CDR3 sequence reads: CASRTWEGQNGELFF. The CDR3 nucleotides read TGTGCCAGCAGGACCTGGGAGGGCCAGAACGGGGAGCTGTTTTTT.

V gene TRBV7-9 combines with J gene TRBJ1-6, with D uncertain. V was pared by 2 bases and J by 8 bases, with 10 bases between. The germline V gene encodes CDR1 SEHNR and CDR2 FQNEAQ (reference sequence). The CDR3 totals 14 residues. The CDR3 sequence: CASSLWRVDSPLHF. The CDR3 DNA is TGTGCCAGCAGCTTATGGCGGGTGGATTCACCCCTCCACTTT.

J is TRBJ2-7 and V is TRBV7-9; no definite D call. The ends were cut back, 3 bases at V and 1 base at J, with 10 bases in the middle. CDR1 SEHNR and CDR2 FQNEAQ come from the germline V gene (reference sequence). The CDR3 sequence is 14 residues long. In DNA form, the CDR3 reads TGTGCCAGCAGCTTGCCGGACGCATCCTACGAGCAGTACTTC. This codes for CASSLPDASYEQYF.

This clone was observed a single time. This chain uses TRBV6-5 with TRBJ1-2, with 7 bases lining up with TRBD1. Looked up from germline, CDR1 is MNHEY and CDR2 is SVGAGI. This CDR3 comprises 14 residues. V lost 0 bases, J lost 5 bases, and 3 bases stayed unmatched. CDR3: CASSYSGGRYGYTF. As DNA, the CDR3 is TGTGCCAGCAGTTACTCAGGGGGCAGATATGGCTACACCTTC.

The chain combines TRBV7-9 with TRBJ2-3; D unresolved. The CDR3 is 11 residues long. Between the trimmed V and J ends, which lost 11 bases and 5 bases, there was a span of 11 bases. Germline values: CDR1 SEHNR, CDR2 FQNEAQ (reference sequence). This CDR3 is CAGSLGDTQYF. DNA for the CDR3: TGTGCCGGGTCTCTAGGAGATACGCAGTATTTT.